The 3 T cell receptor beta chains given below trace back to one sample, sequenced in a study of T-cell memory formation after mild COVID-19. TCRdb reprocessed the 5' RACE reads with MiXCR, giving one entry per CDR3 protein. The sample has 100,000 to 120,000 distinct CDR3 sequences, roughly 20% seen once. Sequencing was done on a sample of PBMCs or a T cell subset sorted from them (not recorded which). These receptors all come from a young man who had mild COVID-19 (a few samples of this study predate the infection). Cell type and time point are not known.

The genes are TRBV7-2 and TRBJ2-3; TRBD2 is a possible D gene (6 bases). CDR1 is SGHTA and CDR2 is FQGNSA in the germline V gene. CDR3 length: 18 residues. Trimming stripped 2 bases from V and 2 bases from J, with 20 bases between. In nucleotides, the CDR3 is TGTGCCAGCAGCTTACCCGGCGGGACCACGAGCCCCACAGATACGCAGTATTTT. Its translation: CASSLPGGTTSPTDTQYF.

V gene TRBV5-1 combines with J gene TRBJ2-5; D may be TRBD1 (6 bases). The CDR3 extends over 14 amino acids. Trimming left V 1 base short and J 5 bases short, with 12 bases between. In germline, CDR1 is SGHRS, CDR2 YFSETQ. CDR3 protein: CASSLRGSGETQYF. The CDR3, as DNA: TGCGCCAGCAGCTTGAGGGGGTCGGGGGAGACCCAGTACTTC.

This clonotype was counted between two and nine times. V is TRBV11-2 and J is TRBJ2-3; maybe TRBD2 (5 bases). The CDR3 extends over 14 amino acids. V was clipped by 1 base and J by 3 bases, with 8 bases between them. Germline V gene sequence: CDR1 SGHAT, CDR2 FQNNGV. The CDR3 sequence: CASSLGAGTDTQYF. The CDR3 coding sequence is TGTGCCAGCAGCTTAGGGGCGGGTACAGATACGCAGTATTTT.